This paragraph reports one T cell receptor (beta chain). No antigen is known for it. Base qualities are missing; no much larger clone stands one base away. TCR CDR3 regions were amplified from genomic DNA by multiplex PCR using the deep immunoSEQ assay. Extracted genomic DNA from each cell subset was spread evenly across all wells of several immunoSEQ 96-well plates, with each plate serving as a replicate. Each replicate PCR for sorted subsets received about 200 ng genomic DNA, equal to tens of thousands of T cell genomes. The purified libraries were quantified using a Qubit 3.0 fluorometer, sized with a Bioanalyzer 2100, and then quantified again using the KAPA Library Quantification kit. Every immunoSEQ 96-well plate was sequenced on a separate single-read 150-cycle Illumina NextSeq 550 flow cell. The study's processing was this. Because only junctional sequences without quality scores were contained in the immunoSEQ output, filtering matching that applied to full-length reads could not be performed. Sequences were annotated with PyIR, a Python wrapper for IgBLAST v1.9, and V/J genes and CDR3 were assigned using IMGT germline references. Reads were filtered out if the reads had weak V/J assignments (E-value above 1e-6), no CDR3, stop codons, out-of-frame junctions, or ambiguous translated residues. V3J clonotypes were defined as sequences sharing an identical inferred V gene, J gene, and CDR3 amino acid sequence. Percentage overlap between repertoires was computed as shared unique clonotypes divided by the size of the smaller repertoire. RTK rarefaction, the Chao1 estimator, and Recon v2.1 estimates of unobserved clonotypes were used to assess repertoire richness. For all TCRbeta clonotypes obtained by the gDNA method from a handful of donors, generation probabilities were computed with OLGA. TCRdb obtained this table from immuneACCESS and retained in-frame rearrangements with V and J assigned. These tables miss some clones; where compared with another copy, unresolved V genes account for less than half of the shortfall, and the remainder is unexplained. D and trimming come from the DNA, and the V and J calls and clone size come from that table. Recorded for this sample are 2.3 million or so clones; approximately 93% of them occurred a single time. The ten largest clonotypes hold 0.39% of the sample.

This entry comes from a study of shared clonotypes between healthy human individuals (dated by TCRdb to the early 2020s). Looking at the study overall: The cohort comprised a couple of women and three men aged 18 to 49 years. Between about 0.8 and 9 billion PBMCs per donor were obtained by leukapheresis. To increase sequencing depth and limit assay-specific biases, TCR repertoire library preparation and sequencing were carried out by different laboratories using diverse techniques. For each donor, CD4 naive and CD4 memory were each run on three plates, CD8 naive on two plates, and CD8 memory on one plate. To estimate repertoire size and how much clonotype sharing occurs between individuals, the study deeply sequenced the blood TCR repertoires of 5 or 6 healthy adults. The paper as a whole reports these results and caveats: Sampling was restricted to blood, and TCR repertoires in tissues likely differ from the TCR repertoires found in blood. Clonotypes shared by all four sorted-subset donors showed higher generation probabilities than non-shared clonotypes. Pairwise subsampling led to the expectation that sequencing depth would affect the degree of clonotype sharing among donors. The genetic and exposure-history diversity represented was limited by the small number of donors. Naive subsets generally had larger estimated clonotype richness than memory subsets did. Rarefaction of sorted-subset datasets indicated incomplete sequencing despite the large sequencing depth. Across a handful of donors, approximately 5% of naive CD4, approximately 4% of naive CD8, around 2.5% of memory CD4, and about 0.4% of memory CD8 clonotypes were shared.

Donors were healthy HIV-negative adults with no recently reported acute infections or vaccinations. Only Caucasian adults living in Nashville, Tennessee, USA were represented among the donors. Magnetic negative selection was used to enrich CD4+ T cells, after which naive cells were positively selected on CD45RA and the negative fraction became the memory subset. Blood was obtained by leukapheresis, after which PBMCs were separated by Ficoll-Histopaque density gradient centrifugation and cryopreserved in liquid nitrogen vapor phase. Analytical flow cytometry was used to check the purity and quantity of every magnetically sorted T cell population. Genomic DNA was isolated from each sorted fraction and quantified by UV absorbance on a Nanodrop 2000c. The CDR3 runs 16 residues from the cysteine to the phenylalanine. The retained sequence is limited to the CDR3, 48 bases, with the frame set at the first base. As encoded in the germline V gene (reference sequence), CDR1 is LNHNV while CDR2 is YYDKDF. V gives up 3 bases and J gives up 0 bases, and the segment between their germline ends measures 12 bases.

Recombination joined TRBV15 with TRBJ1-3, with TRBD1 perhaps the D gene, on 6 matching bases. The origin of this receptor is a young man in good health. Some clones in this sample may be carry-over from other donors' samples. Material: naive CD4+ T cells from PBMCs. What the cell subset or site label conveys for this sample: CD45RA+ positively selected. The CDR3 loop reads CATSRDRTDSGNTIYF. The DNA is TGTGCCACCAGCAGGGATAGGACAGACTCTGGAAACACCATATATTTT.